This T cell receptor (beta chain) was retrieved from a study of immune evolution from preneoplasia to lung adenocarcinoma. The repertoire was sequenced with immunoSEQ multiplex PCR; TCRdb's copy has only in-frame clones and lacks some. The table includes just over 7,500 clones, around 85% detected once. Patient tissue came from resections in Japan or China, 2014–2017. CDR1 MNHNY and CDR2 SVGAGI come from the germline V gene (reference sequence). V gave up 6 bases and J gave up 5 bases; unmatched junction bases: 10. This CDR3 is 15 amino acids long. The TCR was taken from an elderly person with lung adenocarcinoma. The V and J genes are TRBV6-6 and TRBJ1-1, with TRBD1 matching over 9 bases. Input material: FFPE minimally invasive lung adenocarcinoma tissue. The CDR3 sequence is CASSSSGQGGTEAFF. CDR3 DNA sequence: TGTGCCAGCAGCTCCTCGGGACAGGGTGGAACTGAAGCTTTCTTT.